The entry that follows covers one T cell receptor (beta chain) sequence. The antigen it binds to is not known. No qualities accompany the bases; no much larger clone lies one base away. TRB sequencing was run on genomic DNA with either the immunoSEQ assay at survey resolution or the hsTCRB kit. The source study handled its data this way. Initial read processing used immunoSEQ software, and repertoire analyses used the LymphoSeq R package. Clonality was computed as 1 minus normalized Shannon entropy, and a Gini coefficient was also calculated for each TRB dataset. Phenotypes of unsorted samples were inferred by mapping TRB sequences from sorted subsets of the recipient or donor onto unsorted samples of the same recipient. Not all clones reach the TCRdb copy of this immuneACCESS table, which keeps in-frame sequences only. Checked studies attribute under half of the gap to unresolved V genes and leave the rest unexplained. The V and J calls and the clone size are those of that table, but D and trimming were determined from the DNA. Present in this sample are about 30,000 clones, 90% to 95% of which were seen just once. The ten largest account for approximately 0.098% of the sample.

The CDR3 has 14 amino acids, counting the end cysteine and phenylalanine. This entry keeps only the CDR3 DNA: 42 bases, framed from base 1. V and J are trimmed by 5 bases and 5 bases, and the gene matches miss 8 bases of the junction. Per the germline V gene, SGHTA is the CDR1 and FQGNSA is the CDR2. To count as naive, T cells had to be viable CD3+CD4+ or CD3+CD8+ cells with a CCR7+CD45RA+CD45RO-CD95-CD27+CD28+ profile. Related bone marrow donors provided peripheral blood samples on the day of marrow donation. Peripheral blood and bone marrow mononuclear cells were isolated by Ficoll-Hypaque density centrifugation and were cryopreserved. CD4+ and CD8+ T cells, including naive and memory subsets, were sorted by FACS using a FACSAria II. This sample was taken from a study of T cells after posttransplantation cyclophosphamide listed by TCRdb under 2016. Turning to the overall study: Using TRB sequencing, the study followed how the T cell repertoire rebuilt after myeloablative bone marrow transplantation with posttransplantation cyclophosphamide given as GVHD prophylaxis. Public TRB sequences were compared against a database of over 3,000 sequences linked to responses to pathogens, tumor antigens, self-antigens and alloantigens. TRB sequencing was also done on up to about 3 additional blood samples from 2 to 5.2 years after transplant in 3 patients, and on pretransplant blood from 4 patients. Samples from around 40 PTCy-treated patients and fewer than 20 related bone marrow donors of those patients were subjected to antigen receptor sequencing. Because TRA and TRB clonality correlated tightly in fewer than 10 samples, the subsequent TCR analyses were limited to TRB only. Blood from all 30 or so PTCy patients who had 1-year posttransplant specimens underwent TRB sequencing. Study-wide conclusions, independent of this receptor: Donor-recipient similarity was low at 1-2 months but increased during the first year, and donor CD8+ memory clones often dominated later blood repertoires. The TRB repertoires of T cells infiltrating skin or the GI tract showed only limited overlap with the TRB repertoires found in blood. Across approximately 45 patients, recipient CMV seropositivity and CMV reactivation were highly associated with TRB clonality; PTCy diversity was similar to CNI/methotrexate controls.

This chain joins TRBV7-2 to TRBJ1-1, with 7 junctional bases fitting TRBD1. Input material: naive CD4+ T cells sorted from blood. The receptor was isolated from a man aged 30 to 45 in good health and a related stem cell transplant donor. DNA sequence: TGTGCCAGCAGCCTACACAGGGGCTGGACTGAAGCTTTCTTT. This sequence encodes CASSLHRGWTEAFF.